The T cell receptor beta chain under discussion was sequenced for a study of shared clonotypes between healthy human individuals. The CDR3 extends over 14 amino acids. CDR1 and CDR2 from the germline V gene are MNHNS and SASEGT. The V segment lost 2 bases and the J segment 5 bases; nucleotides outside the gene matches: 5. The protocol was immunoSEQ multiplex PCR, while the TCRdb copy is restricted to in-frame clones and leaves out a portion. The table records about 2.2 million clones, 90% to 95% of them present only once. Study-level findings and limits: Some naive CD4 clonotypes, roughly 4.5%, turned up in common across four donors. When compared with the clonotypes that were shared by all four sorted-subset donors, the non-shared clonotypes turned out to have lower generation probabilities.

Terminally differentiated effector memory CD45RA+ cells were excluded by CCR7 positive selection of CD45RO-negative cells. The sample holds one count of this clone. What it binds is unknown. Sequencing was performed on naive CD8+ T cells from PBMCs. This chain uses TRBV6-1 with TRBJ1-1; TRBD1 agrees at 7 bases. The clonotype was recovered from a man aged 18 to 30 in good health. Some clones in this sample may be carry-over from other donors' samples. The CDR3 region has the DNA TGTGCCAGCAGTGAACAGGGGGACTGGACTGAAGCTTTCTTT. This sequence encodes CASSEQGDWTEAFF.